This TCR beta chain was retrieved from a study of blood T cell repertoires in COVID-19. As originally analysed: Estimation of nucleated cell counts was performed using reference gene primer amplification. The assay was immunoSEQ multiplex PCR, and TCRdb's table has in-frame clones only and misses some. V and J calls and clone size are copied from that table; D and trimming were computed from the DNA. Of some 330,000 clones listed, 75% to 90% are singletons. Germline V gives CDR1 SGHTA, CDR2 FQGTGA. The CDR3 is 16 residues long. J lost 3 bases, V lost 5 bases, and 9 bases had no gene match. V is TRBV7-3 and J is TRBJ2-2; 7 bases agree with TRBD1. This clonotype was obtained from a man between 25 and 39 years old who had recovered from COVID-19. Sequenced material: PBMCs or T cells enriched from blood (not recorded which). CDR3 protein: CASSPTTGYDTGELFF. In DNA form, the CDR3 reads TGTGCCAGCAGCCCTACGACAGGGTACGACACCGGGGAGCTGTTTTTT.